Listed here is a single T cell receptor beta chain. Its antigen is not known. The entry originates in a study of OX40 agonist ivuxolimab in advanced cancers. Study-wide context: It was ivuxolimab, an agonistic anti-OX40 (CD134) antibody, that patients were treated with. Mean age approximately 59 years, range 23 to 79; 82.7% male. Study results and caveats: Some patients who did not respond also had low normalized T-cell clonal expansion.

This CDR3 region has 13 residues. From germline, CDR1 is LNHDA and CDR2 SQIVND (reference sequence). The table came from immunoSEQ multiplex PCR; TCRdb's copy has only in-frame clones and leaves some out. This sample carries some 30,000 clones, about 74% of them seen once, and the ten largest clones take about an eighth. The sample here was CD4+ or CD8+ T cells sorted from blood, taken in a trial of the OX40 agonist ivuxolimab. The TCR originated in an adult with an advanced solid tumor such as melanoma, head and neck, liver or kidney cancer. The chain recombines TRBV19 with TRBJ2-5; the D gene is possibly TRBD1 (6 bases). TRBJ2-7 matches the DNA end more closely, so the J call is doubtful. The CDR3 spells CASRETGSYEQYF. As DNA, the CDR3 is TGTGCCAGTAGGGAGACAGGTTCCTACGAGCAGTACTTC.